The 23 T cell receptor beta chains below were found in one sample sequenced in a study of shared clonotypes between healthy human individuals. Libraries were prepared by immunoSEQ multiplex PCR; TCRdb keeps only in-frame clonotypes and omits some of them. The table shows some 2,400,000 clones, with 90% to 96% occurring only once. Sample: naive CD4+ T cells sorted from blood. Subset specified: CD45RA+ positively selected. The receptors come from a man aged 18 to 35 in good health.

The CDR3 nucleotides read TGCAGCGTTGAAGATGCTACGCAGTATTTT. Encoded protein: CSVEDATQYF. This chain connects TRBV29-1 to TRBJ2-3; D gene unclear. The germline gives CDR1 SQVTM, CDR2 ANQGSEA. Trimming cost V 0 bases and J 8 bases, with 3 bases left between them. The length of the CDR3 is 10 residues.

The V and J genes are TRBV6-6 and TRBJ1-2; tentative D call: TRBD1 (6 bases). V gave up 6 bases and J gave up 8 bases, with 16 bases separating them. The CDR3 extends over 13 amino acids. Germline assignment: CDR1 MNHNY and CDR2 SVGAGI (reference sequence). CDR3 DNA: TGTGCCAGCAGGTGGGGTGAAGGGGGAGGCTACACCTTC. It translates to CASRWGEGGGYTF.

The chain links TRBV5-6 to TRBJ2-2; TRBD2 is a possible D gene (6 bases). Germline V gene lookup returns CDR1 SGHDT and CDR2 YYEEEE. V lost 5 bases and J lost 8, with 13 bases in between. This CDR3 is built from 13 residues. The CDR3 DNA sequence: TGTGCCAGCAGAACGCGGGGTTCAGGGGAGCTGTTTTTT. It encodes CASRTRGSGELFF.

The chain couples TRBV7-8 to TRBJ2-2; D possibly matches TRBD1 or TRBD2 (5 bases each). The CDR3 covers 16 residues. CDR1 and CDR2 (germline): SGHVS, FQNEAQ. V lost 5 bases to trimming and J lost 0 bases, with 13 bases between them. CDR3 in amino acids: CASSPSGGTNTGELFF. The CDR3 DNA reads as TGTGCCAGCAGCCCGTCTGGGGGTACGAACACCGGGGAGCTGTTTTTT.

Notes on this clone: This specimen includes other DNA sequences encoding the same CDR3. The V call is TRBV5-1, the J call TRBJ2-7; tentative D call: TRBD1 (5 bases). CDR3 length equals 15 residues. The germline gives CDR1 SGHRS, CDR2 YFSETQ. V lost 0 bases and J lost 0, with 10 bases in between. CDR3 sequence (DNA): TGCGCCAGCAGCTTGGGGGGCAGCAGCTCCTACGAGCAGTACTTC. It translates to CASSLGGSSSYEQYF.

The CDR3 loop reads CASSLATSGSTDTQYF. CDR3 DNA sequence: TGTGCCAGCAGCTTAGCTACTAGCGGTAGCACAGATACGCAGTATTTT. This sequence joins TRBV7-9 and TRBJ2-3, with 8 nucleotides matching TRBD2. The CDR3 sequence is 16 residues long. V lost 0 bases and J lost 0; bases outside the gene matches: 2. The germline CDR1 and CDR2 sequences are SEHNR and FQNEAQ (reference sequence).

The V and J genes are TRBV6-6 and TRBJ2-7; the D is unclear. Germline CDR1 is MNHNY and CDR2 is SVGAGI (reference sequence). V lost 6 bases and J lost 2, with 14 bases in between. There are 14 residues in the CDR3. Here the CDR3 reads CASSHSTPPYEQYF. CDR3 sequence (DNA): TGTGCCAGCAGCCACTCTACACCTCCCTACGAGCAGTACTTC.

In regard to this clone: This specimen includes other DNA sequences encoding the same CDR3. J is TRBJ1-1 and V is TRBV30; possibly TRBD1 for D (6 bases). This CDR3 comprises 13 residues. CDR1 and CDR2 (germline): GTSNPN, SVGIG (reference sequence). V shed 5 bases and J shed 1 base, with 11 bases lying between them. CDR3 residues: CAWRPQGNTEAFF. The DNA of the CDR3 is TGTGCCTGGCGTCCACAGGGGAACACTGAAGCTTTCTTT.

Regarding this clone: Other DNA variants within this sample encode the same CDR3. The V call is TRBV5-6, the J call TRBJ2-1; D call uncertain. The CDR3 extends over 11 amino acids. V shed 1 base and J shed 6 bases, with 2 bases lying between them. Germline CDR1 and CDR2: SGHDT and YYEEEE. The DNA for the CDR3 is TGTGCCAGCAGCTTGTCCAATGAGCAGTTCTTC. This gives the protein CASSLSNEQFF.

V is TRBV5-5 and J is TRBJ2-7, with D unresolved. The germline gives CDR1 SGHKS, CDR2 YYEKEE (reference sequence). The CDR3 contains 14 residues. The ends were cut back, 0 bases at V and 4 bases at J, with 11 bases in the middle. The CDR3 nucleotides read TGTGCCAGCAGCTTGGAGGGTGACCGTTACGAGCAGTACTTC. Amino acids: CASSLEGDRYEQYF.

This chain connects TRBV10-3 to TRBJ2-1; the match to TRBD2 covers 10 bases. This CDR3 is built from 12 residues. V lost 10 bases to trimming and J lost 13 bases; unmatched junction nucleotides: 10. CDR1 and CDR2 (germline): ENHRY, SYGVKD. The CDR3 loop reads CATTGTSVGQFF. The CDR3 DNA sequence: TGTGCCACCACCGGGACTAGCGTAGGTCAGTTCTTC.

The chain recombines TRBV4-1 with TRBJ1-1; possible D gene TRBD1, 6 bases. The CDR3 contains 15 residues. V lost 0 bases, J lost 0 bases, and 8 bases lay in between. Germline assignment: CDR1 MGHRA and CDR2 YSYEKL. CDR3 amino acids: CASSQDWTVNTEAFF. The CDR3 nucleotides are TGCGCCAGCAGCCAAGATTGGACAGTGAACACTGAAGCTTTCTTT.

The CDR3 DNA reads as TGTGCTAGTGGTTCGAAGGGTACTTCGCGGGACAATCAGCCCCAGCATTTT. Its translation: CASGSKGTSRDNQPQHF. The chain carries TRBV12-5 and TRBJ1-5; D call uncertain. Between the trimmed V and J ends, which lost 4 bases and 3 bases, there was a span of 19 bases. Germline loops: CDR1 LGHNT, CDR2 FRNRAP. The CDR3 totals 17 residues.

V and J are TRBV6-5 and TRBJ2-7; 7 bases match TRBD2. V shed 0 bases and J 2 bases; nucleotides not matched to a gene: 4. The CDR3 contains 15 residues. Germline values: CDR1 MNHEY, CDR2 SVGAGI. The CDR3 sequence: CASSYSGGLTYEQYF. The CDR3 DNA is TGTGCCAGCAGTTACTCGGGGGGGTTGACCTACGAGCAGTACTTC.

This chain links TRBV6-4 with TRBJ2-1, with D possibly TRBD2 on 6 matching bases. Germline CDR1 reads MRHNA; CDR2 reads SNTAGT. This CDR3 has 13 amino acids. V lost 5 bases and J 4 bases, leaving 9 bases between the germline ends. The CDR3 loop is CASSLAAYNEQFF. CDR3 coding DNA: TGTGCCAGCAGTTTAGCGGCTTACAATGAGCAGTTCTTC.

This clone has just one count. CDR3 in amino acids: CASSGQTGLGSAFF. DNA for the CDR3: TGCGCCAGCAGCGGACAAACAGGGTTGGGAAGTGCTTTCTTT. The chain combines TRBV4-3 with TRBJ1-1, with TRBD1 as a possible D gene (6 bases). Trimming took 5 bases from V and 11 from J, leaving 21 bases between them. The CDR3 covers 14 residues. Germline assignment: CDR1 LGHNA and CDR2 YSLEER.

The rearrangement uses TRBV7-2 and TRBJ1-1; perhaps TRBD1 as D (6 bases). The V end was cut by 5 bases, the J end by 8 bases, with 15 bases between. The CDR3 consists of 13 residues. Germline loops: CDR1 SGHTA, CDR2 FQGNSA. The CDR3 bases are TGTGCCAGCAGCCTAAGGGGGGGTGTGGAAGCTTTCTTT. This gives the protein CASSLRGGVEAFF.

Details on this clone: The same CDR3 is also encoded by other DNA sequences in this sample. The chain carries TRBV5-1 and TRBJ2-3, with 8 bases matching TRBD1. V was pared by 0 bases and J by 4 bases, with 1 base of the junction left unmatched. The germline V gene encodes CDR1 SGHRS and CDR2 YFSETQ. The CDR3 has 14 residues. The CDR3, as DNA: TGCGCCAGCAGCTTGGCGGGACAGGCAGATACGCAGTATTTT. The encoded protein is CASSLAGQADTQYF.

The chain uses TRBV27 and TRBJ1-6, with 9 bases that match TRBD1. V was pared by 5 bases and J by 0 bases, with 8 bases of the junction left unmatched. The CDR3 runs to 18 residues. Per germline, CDR1 MNHEY and CDR2 SMNVEV (reference sequence). In nucleotides, the CDR3 is TGTGCCAGCAGTCCACAGGGGGCACTAAGCTCCTATAATTCACCCCTCCACTTT. Translation: CASSPQGALSSYNSPLHF.

CDR3 sequence (DNA): TGTGCCAGCAGCCCGACAGGGACCACAGAGACCCAGTACTTC. This translates into CASSPTGTTETQYF. The chain links TRBV7-9 to TRBJ2-5, with 7 bases fitting TRBD1. This CDR3 is 14 amino acids long. CDR1 is SEHNR, CDR2 FQNEAQ, per germline (reference sequence). The ends lost 5 bases at V and 4 bases at J; junction bases unmatched: 7.

The chain employs TRBV28 and TRBJ2-3; TRBD1 aligns across 9 bases. Losses at the gene ends were 5 bases for V and 2 bases for J; bases not matched to a gene: 5. The CDR3 has 15 residues. Germline CDR1 reads MDHEN; CDR2 reads SYDVKM. CDR3 sequence: CASSQQGAATDTQYF. In DNA, the CDR3 is TGTGCCAGCAGTCAACAGGGGGCGGCCACAGATACGCAGTATTTT.

This rearrangement joins TRBV7-2 to TRBJ2-5; D is unclear. The CDR3 runs 16 residues. Germline V CDR1 and CDR2: SGHTA, FQGNSA. The V end lost 3 bases, the J end lost 3 bases, and 17 bases lay between the germline ends. The CDR3 sequence: CASSFSLTKKKETQYF. In DNA, the CDR3 is TGTGCCAGCAGCTTTAGCTTGACAAAGAAAAAAGAGACCCAGTACTTC. Based on the CDR3 plus reference TRBV7-2 and TRBJ2-5, the full variable domain is GAGVSQSPSNKVTEKGKDVELRCDPISGHTALYWYRQSLGQGLEFLIYFQGNSAPDKSGLPSDRFSAERTGGSVSTLTIQRTQQEDSAVYLCASSFSLTKKKETQYFGPGTRLLVL.

The gene calls are TRBV7-2 and TRBJ2-7; TRBD2 agrees at 9 bases. The V gene end was trimmed by 4 bases and the J gene end by 0 bases; junction bases not matched to a gene: 4. Germline V lookup: CDR1 SGHTA, CDR2 FQGNSA. The CDR3 has 15 amino acids. The chain's CDR3 is CASSWLAGSSYEQYF. CDR3 nucleotides: TGTGCCAGCAGCTGGCTAGCGGGGAGCTCCTACGAGCAGTACTTC.